This passage covers 26 T cell receptor beta chains from one sample sequenced in a study of T cell responses to AZD1222 COVID-19 vaccine. Produced via immunoSEQ multiplex PCR; TCRdb's table is partial and in-frame only. The sample gives some 100,000 clones, roughly 90% of which show up once; 4% to 6% is in the top ten. Source: peripheral blood, taken on day 0 of AZD1222 vaccination. These receptors all come from an adult in good health.

The chain recombines TRBV10-3 with TRBJ2-3, with D possibly being TRBD1 (5 bases). From germline, CDR1 is ENHRY and CDR2 SYGVKD. The CDR3 covers 15 residues. The ends were cut back, 4 bases at V and 1 base at J, with 12 bases in the middle. DNA for the CDR3: TGTGCCATCAGTGTCCTACAGGCGGGCACAGATACGCAGTATTTT. Residues: CAISVLQAGTDTQYF.

The chain is built from TRBV5-1 and TRBJ2-5; 8 nucleotides agree with TRBD1. Germline values: CDR1 SGHRS, CDR2 YFSETQ. V gave up 3 bases and J gave up 5 bases; unmatched junction bases: 12. This CDR3 spans 16 amino acids. The CDR3 coding sequence is TGCGCCAGCAGCTACGGACAGGGTTGGGATACGGAGACCCAGTACTTC. This encodes CASSYGQGWDTETQYF. The full variable domain, with the rest looked up from reference TRBV5-1 and TRBJ2-5, is KAGVTQTPRYLIKTRGQQVTLSCSPISGHRSVSWYQQTPGQGLQFLFEYFSETQRNKGNFPGRFSGRQFSNSRSEMNVSTLELGDSALYLCASSYGQGWDTETQYFGPGTRLLVL.

The J gene is TRBJ1-4, the V gene TRBV21-1; the table's D call, TRBD1, has no DNA check behind it. TRBV21-1 is a recognized pseudogene. The length of the CDR3 is 17 residues. Here the CDR3 reads CASSKPCTDTTNEKLFF. The CDR3 region has the DNA TGTGCCAGCAGCAAACCGTGTACAGACACAACTAATGAAAAACTGTTTTTT.

The rearrangement uses TRBV6-2 or TRBV6-3 and TRBJ2-3, with unresolved D. Germline V CDR1 and CDR2: MNHEY, SVGEGT. Trimming pared 6 bases from V and 1 base from J, leaving 5 bases between. The CDR3 sequence is 12 residues long. CDR3 sequence: CASSEGTDTQYF. The CDR3 DNA reads as TGTGCCAGCAGCGAGGGCACAGATACGCAGTATTTT.

This chain connects TRBV7-2 to TRBJ2-3; 8 bases are a match to TRBD2. Germline V gene data show CDR1 as SGHTA and CDR2 as FQGNSA. The CDR3 spans 16 residues. V shed 5 bases and J 2 bases; nucleotides not matched to a gene: 9. CDR3 protein: CASSQDAGGSTDTQYF. DNA of the CDR3: TGTGCCAGCAGCCAGGACGCGGGGGGTTCCACAGATACGCAGTATTTT.

The chain combines TRBV29-1 with TRBJ2-2, with D unclear. There are 12 residues in the CDR3. Trimming shortened V by 4 bases and J by 6 bases, and 9 bases separated the two germline ends. Germline V CDR1 and CDR2: SQVTM, ANQGSEA. CDR3 sequence: CSVVWRSGELFF. Here the CDR3 DNA reads TGCAGCGTTGTATGGCGGTCCGGGGAGCTGTTTTTT.

The genes are TRBV5-1 and TRBJ2-1, with D tentatively TRBD1 or TRBD2 (5 bases each). CDR3 size: 15 residues. The V end lost 5 bases, the J end lost 1 base, and 13 bases lay between the germline ends. Looked up from germline, CDR1 is SGHRS and CDR2 is YFSETQ. CDR3 in DNA: TGCGCCAGCAGGCATGGGGGAACATCCTACAATGAGCAGTTCTTC. Translated, it gives CASRHGGTSYNEQFF.

This clone was seen more than once but under ten times. The gene calls are TRBV3-1 (or the pseudogene TRBV3-2) and TRBJ1-5; 8 bases match TRBD1. Germline V gives CDR1 LGHDT, CDR2 YNNKEL (reference sequence). V was pared by 4 bases and J by 6 bases, with 11 bases of the junction left unmatched. The CDR3 consists of 16 residues. Here the CDR3 DNA reads TGTGCCAGCAGCCGCCCAGGGCACAGGGGGAGTCAGCCCCAGCATTTT. It specifies CASSRPGHRGSQPQHF.

The chain links TRBV15 to TRBJ2-2; 16 bases are a match to TRBD2. CDR3 length: 20 amino acids. In germline, CDR1 is LNHNV, CDR2 YYDKDF (reference sequence). V lost 3 bases to trimming and J lost 0 bases; unmatched junction nucleotides: 7. The CDR3 nucleotides read TGTGCCACCAGCAGGAAGCCCGGGACTAGCGGGGGGGCGAACACCGGGGAGCTGTTTTTT. Its translation is CATSRKPGTSGGANTGELFF.

The genes are TRBV13 and TRBJ1-2; D is unclear. Germline V CDR1 and CDR2: PRHDT, FYEKMQ (reference sequence). CDR3 length equals 13 residues. The germline V and J ends were trimmed by 6 bases and 5 bases, with 13 bases remaining between them. The CDR3 region has the DNA TGTGCCAGCAGTAGCGGGTTTCATTATGGCTACACCTTC. Translation gives CASSSGFHYGYTF.

This chain joins TRBV7-2 and TRBJ2-3; D call uncertain. The length of the CDR3 is 15 residues. Germline CDR1 SGHTA, CDR2 FQGNSA. V was clipped by 2 bases and J by 0 bases, with 9 bases between them. CDR3 loop: CASSLSLLSTDTQYF. DNA for the CDR3: TGTGCCAGCAGCTTATCCCTTCTTAGCACAGATACGCAGTATTTT.

This clone has a single count. V is TRBV7-2 and J is TRBJ1-2, with D perhaps TRBD1 (5 bases). V was clipped by 6 bases and J by 4 bases, with 18 bases between them. CDR1 and CDR2 (germline): SGHTA, FQGNSA. The CDR3 loop spans 15 amino acids. Here the CDR3 reads CASSLVGAAPYGYTF. The CDR3 DNA sequence: TGTGCCAGCAGTTTGGTTGGGGCAGCCCCCTATGGCTACACCTTC.

This chain uses TRBV28 with TRBJ2-2, with 7 bases identical to TRBD2. Germline lookup yields CDR1 MDHEN and CDR2 SYDVKM. Trimming removed 7 bases from V and 4 bases from J; junction bases left unmatched: 12. This CDR3 is 16 amino acids long. The CDR3 bases are TGTGCCAGCAAAAAAATTCTCGGGGGGAGCACCGGGGAGCTGTTTTTT. It encodes CASKKILGGSTGELFF.

The chain uses TRBV27 and TRBJ1-1; 12 bases align to TRBD1. Unmatched junction bases numbered 8, after V lost 5 bases and J lost 1 base. This CDR3 spans 17 amino acids. The V gene's germline CDR1 is MNHEY and CDR2 SMNVEV (reference sequence). The DNA of the CDR3 is TGTGCCAGCAGTCCCCGGGACAGGGGGCCGTCGAACACTGAAGCTTTCTTT. Its translation: CASSPRDRGPSNTEAFF.

The V gene is TRBV28, the J gene TRBJ2-3; D unclear. The CDR3 sequence is 13 residues long. Germline V lookup: CDR1 MDHEN, CDR2 SYDVKM. V dropped 6 bases and J dropped 0 bases, with 7 bases sitting between them. The CDR3 coding sequence is TGTGCCAGCAGCCTGGGTAGCACAGATACGCAGTATTTT. It yields the protein CASSLGSTDTQYF.

This clone was seen once. V gene TRBV9 combines with J gene TRBJ2-3; maybe TRBD1 (6 bases). In germline, CDR1 is SGDLS, CDR2 YYNGEE. The CDR3 consists of 14 residues. Trimming took 3 bases from V and 7 from J, leaving 15 bases between them. CDR3 loop: CASSAADSRHTQYF. The CDR3 DNA is TGTGCCAGCAGCGCCGCGGACAGTCGTCATACGCAGTATTTT.

The chain recombines TRBV27 with TRBJ1-6; the D is unclear. Germline loops: CDR1 MNHEY, CDR2 SMNVEV (reference sequence). The CDR3 loop spans 16 amino acids. V was shortened by 6 bases and J by 5 bases, with 17 bases between the two germline ends. The DNA of the CDR3 is TGTGCCAGCAGCCCACTTTCAGGTCGGGATAATTCACCCCTCCACTTT. Protein product: CASSPLSGRDNSPLHF.

The rearrangement joins TRBV29-1 to TRBJ1-2; D is perhaps TRBD1 (6 bases). The germline CDR1 and CDR2 sequences are SQVTM and ANQGSEA. The CDR3 length is 14 residues. Trimming took 3 bases from V and 0 from J, leaving 11 bases between them. The CDR3, as DNA: TGCAGCGTTGAGGGGGCAGCTTCTAACTATGGCTACACCTTC. Its protein product is CSVEGAASNYGYTF.

The chain links TRBV19 to TRBJ2-1; D is ambiguous. V was trimmed by 1 base and J by 8 bases, leaving 12 bases between them. CDR1 and CDR2 from the germline V gene are LNHDA and SQIVND (reference sequence). This CDR3 is 14 amino acids long. CDR3 amino acids: CASSIVRPADEQFF. The CDR3 nucleotides read TGTGCCAGTAGTATAGTACGACCGGCGGATGAGCAGTTCTTC.

The CDR3 DNA reads TGTGCTAGTGGTTTAATGGGTCGTGGCTACACCTTC. Amino acid sequence: CASGLMGRGYTF. This rearrangement joins TRBV12-5 to TRBJ1-2; D remains ambiguous. Germline assignment: CDR1 LGHNT and CDR2 FRNRAP. The CDR3 covers 12 residues. V lost 3 bases and J lost 7, with 9 bases in between.

V is TRBV7-3 and J is TRBJ2-1; D remains unclear. The V gene lost 5 bases and the J gene lost 6 bases, with 14 bases spanning the gap. Germline V gene sequence: CDR1 SGHTA, CDR2 FQGTGA. The CDR3 runs to 14 residues. The CDR3 region has the DNA TGTGCCAGCAGCACCGGTGGCAGTTTCAATGAGCAGTTCTTC. Its protein is CASSTGGSFNEQFF.

The genes are TRBV7-9 and TRBJ1-1; possibly TRBD1 for D (5 bases). The V end lost 10 bases, the J end lost 4 bases, and 16 bases lay between the germline ends. The CDR3 totals 13 residues. Germline assignment: CDR1 SEHNR and CDR2 FQNEAQ (reference sequence). The CDR3 sequence is CATERGEGTEAFF. The CDR3 DNA follows: TGTGCCACCGAGCGGGGCGAGGGCACTGAAGCTTTCTTT.

This chain uses TRBV5-4 with TRBJ2-5, with 7 bases identical to TRBD1. CDR1 is SGHNT, CDR2 YYREEE, per germline (reference sequence). CDR3 length equals 15 residues. The junction had 7 bases not matched to a gene; V was cut back by 4 bases and J by 1 base. This chain's CDR3 is CASSPPGQPQETQYF. Written as DNA, the CDR3 is TGTGCCAGCAGCCCGCCGGGACAGCCCCAAGAGACCCAGTACTTC.

This sequence joins TRBV28 and TRBJ2-3; D is possibly TRBD2 (5 bases). V dropped 5 bases and J dropped 3 bases, with 15 bases sitting between them. CDR3 length equals 15 residues. Germline V gene data show CDR1 as MDHEN and CDR2 as SYDVKM. The CDR3 region is CASSTRRGATDTQYF. CDR3 nucleotide sequence: TGTGCCAGCAGTACAAGACGGGGAGCGACAGATACGCAGTATTTT.

The V gene is TRBV7-2, the J gene TRBJ1-5, with TRBD1 as a possible D gene (5 bases). This CDR3 comprises 13 residues. Trimming pared 3 bases from V and 6 bases from J, leaving 9 bases between. In germline, CDR1 is SGHTA, CDR2 FQGNSA. The CDR3 bases are TGTGCCAGCAGCTTTCGGGGCAGTCAGCCCCAGCATTTT. This sequence encodes CASSFRGSQPQHF.

The genes are TRBV2 and TRBJ2-2, with unresolved D. There are 13 residues in the CDR3. The germline CDR1 and CDR2 sequences are SNHLY and FYNNEI. Trimming took 6 bases from V and 2 from J, leaving 7 bases between them. The CDR3 DNA sequence: TGTGCCAGCAGACAATCCAACACCGGGGAGCTGTTTTTT. The encoded protein is CASRQSNTGELFF.